Following are 7 T cell receptor beta chains from one sample sequenced in a study of cytomegalovirus exposure and HLA in healthy donors (dated by TCRdb to between 2016 and 2019). The library was obtained by the immunoSEQ multiplex PCR assay. For the multiplex PCR, a mixture combining 60 forward primers for TCR Vbeta segments and 13 reverse primers for TCR Jbeta segments was used. Entries here come from immuneACCESS through TCRdb and include only in-frame sequences with V and J called. Some clones fail to appear in such tables; in the studies checked, an unresolved V gene covers under half of the shortfall, and the cause of the remainder is unknown. The sample has about 90,000 clones on record, about two thirds of them singletons. The top ten hold around 15% of the sample. The sequencing sample was made of PBMCs. The receptors were gathered from a woman aged 45-60 years in good health and CMV-seropositive.

This clone has just a few counts. V usage is TRBV7-2 and J usage is TRBJ2-6; TRBD1 agrees at 9 bases. This CDR3 is 19 amino acids long. The V gene end was trimmed by 1 base and the J gene end by 0 bases; junction bases not matched to a gene: 7. Looked up from germline, CDR1 is SGHTA and CDR2 is FQGNSA. CDR3 region: CASSLGGQGVISGANVLTF. CDR3 nucleotides: TGTGCCAGCAGCTTAGGGGGACAGGGAGTAATCTCTGGGGCCAACGTCCTGACTTTC.

The genes are TRBV2 and TRBJ2-2; 8 nucleotides line up with TRBD1. Unmatched junction bases numbered 8, after V lost 9 bases and J lost 5 bases. CDR3 length: 14 amino acids. Germline-derived CDR1 and CDR2 are SNHLY and FYNNEI. The CDR3 DNA is TGTGCCAGTGCCCCGGGACAGGAGACCGGGGAGCTGTTTTTT. Protein: CASAPGQETGELFF.

The V gene is TRBV2, the J gene TRBJ2-5; TRBD2 agrees at 10 bases. Trimming took 6 bases from V and 0 from J; bases not matched to a gene: 7. CDR1 and CDR2 from the germline V gene are SNHLY and FYNNEI. The CDR3 sequence is 16 residues long. The CDR3 coding sequence is TGTGCCAGCAGGGCCCTTAGCGGGAGGAACCAAGAGACCCAGTACTTC. This gives the protein CASRALSGRNQETQYF.

Regarding this clone: A read error may account for a junction end that differs from germline. The chain recombines TRBV7-7 with TRBJ2-3; D is perhaps TRBD1 (6 bases). The CDR3 is 14 residues long. The V gene's germline CDR1 is SSHAT and CDR2 FNYEAQ (reference sequence). The CDR3 DNA reads TGTGCTAGCAGCCCAGTGGGGGCGGGTGATACGCAGTATTTT. Protein sequence: CASSPVGAGDTQYF.

The chain joins TRBV10-1 to TRBJ2-3, with a tentative D call TRBD2 (5 bases). Germline values: CDR1 WNHNN, CDR2 SYGVQD (reference sequence). The CDR3 contains 15 residues. The V end lost 3 bases, the J end lost 2 bases, and 12 bases lay between the germline ends. The CDR3 DNA is TGCGCCAGCAGTGATCCCGGGGAGACCACAGATACGCAGTATTTT. Protein sequence: CASSDPGETTDTQYF.

This chain links TRBV6-1 with TRBJ1-6; D possibly corresponds to TRBD1 (6 bases). V was trimmed by 8 bases and J by 7 bases, leaving 12 bases between them. The CDR3 is 13 amino acids. CDR1 and CDR2 from the germline V gene are MNHNS and SASEGT. CDR3 DNA: TGTGCCAGCCTCAGGGGTTTGAATTCACCCCTCCACTTT. This gives the protein CASLRGLNSPLHF.

The gene calls are TRBV5-5 and TRBJ2-5, with D maybe TRBD1 (5 bases). Germline V gene lookup returns CDR1 SGHKS and CDR2 YYEKEE (reference sequence). The CDR3 contains 15 residues. Trimming left V 1 base short and J 5 bases short, with 15 bases between. CDR3 residues: CASSLFNGPGETQYF. The DNA of the CDR3 is TGTGCCAGCAGCTTGTTTAACGGCCCAGGGGAGACCCAGTACTTC.